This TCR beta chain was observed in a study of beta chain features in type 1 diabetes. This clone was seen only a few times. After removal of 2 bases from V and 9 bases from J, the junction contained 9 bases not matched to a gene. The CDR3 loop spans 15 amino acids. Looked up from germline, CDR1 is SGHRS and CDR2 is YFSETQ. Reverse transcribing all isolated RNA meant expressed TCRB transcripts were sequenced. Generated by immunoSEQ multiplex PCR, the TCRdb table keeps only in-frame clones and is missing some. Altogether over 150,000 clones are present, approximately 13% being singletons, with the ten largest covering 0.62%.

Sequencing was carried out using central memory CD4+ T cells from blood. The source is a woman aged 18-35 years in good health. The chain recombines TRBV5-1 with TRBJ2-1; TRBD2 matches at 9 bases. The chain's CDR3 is CASSFLAGTSPEQFF. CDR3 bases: TGCGCCAGCAGCTTCCTAGCGGGAACCTCCCCTGAGCAGTTCTTC.